The TCR beta chain described here comes from a study of T cells in Graves' hyperthyroidism and ophthalmopathy (dated by TCRdb to the late 2010s). Broadly, across the study: Peripheral blood samples were taken at the time of initial diagnosis, prior to any treatment. Following sampling, methimazole starting at 30 mg daily was given to hyperthyroidism patients, and high-dose intravenous methylprednisolone was given to ophthalmopathy patients. To identify TCR V-J signatures that set the groups apart, the researchers used a discovery cohort of roughly 100 patients, made up of under 45 with Graves' ophthalmopathy and about 60 with stable Graves' hyperthyroidism. In addition, the study compared T-cell repertoires in thyroid tissue and in blood from about 6 Graves' hyperthyroidism patients. The roughly 100 discovery patients were randomly divided into training and test sets at a 7:3 ratio. Whether ophthalmopathy could be predicted prospectively was tested in an independent validation cohort made up of under 20 hyperthyroidism patients plus 17 patients who later progressed to ophthalmopathy. According to the paper, TCR Vbeta CDR3 sequencing was carried out on more than 120 peripheral blood samples, which came from 40 to 45 ophthalmopathy, 80 or so hyperthyroidism and approximately 17 progressor patients.

Amplification of TCR beta CDR3 regions was carried out from RNA transcripts. For the first round of RT-PCR on the TCR CDR3, the HTBI primer set was used together with the Qiagen OneStep RT-PCR kit. Libraries were constructed in a second round of multiplex PCR, after which size selection and purification were carried out. Sequencing of the libraries was done on an Illumina HiSeq2000 using paired-end 100 bp reads. The source study handled its data this way. SOAPnuke was used to process the raw data, throwing out any read that contained adapters or uncalled bases, had a mean Phred below 15, or lacked an exact constant-primer or identifier match. COPE v1.2.5 was used to merge high-quality paired reads, and clonotypes were defined as unique nucleotide sequences. Clonotypes were aligned to IMGT TRBV, TRBD and TRBJ reference segments using MiTCR v1.1. Only V-J combinations with frequency above 0.0001, covering 99.2% of repertoires, were analysed. The TCS score was defined as the ratio of F50 (clonal expansion) to E x V (chaos), calculated using BLOSUM62-based TCRdist between CDR3 peptides within each V-J. Welch's t-statistics and random forest reduced several hundred V-J features to roughly 13, which were used in a naive Bayes classifier (R e1071). The public reads were reanalyzed by TCRdb: fastp trimming at Q25, MiXCR alignment, in-frame beta chains only. One record per CDR3 amino acid sequence lists the most common genes and DNA. For this entry, the V and J calls and clone size follow TCRdb and not the study's own pipeline. This sample is represented by 300,000 to 450,000 distinct CDR3 sequences; roughly 14% of them were singletons. Around 20% of the sample belongs to the ten largest clones.

Ophthalmopathy patients had moderately to severely active disease, with a Clinical Activity Score of 3 or more, a NOSPECS grade of 4 or more, and a disease duration of less than 3 months. Exclusion was applied to patients with uncontrolled infections, other autoimmune diseases, pregnancy or lactation. Diagnoses were established on the basis of clinical symptoms, serum thyroxine and TRAb, thyroid ultrasound, and orbital computed tomography. PBMCs were isolated from about 9.1 ml of fresh peripheral blood by Ficoll-Paque density gradient centrifugation. Trizol reagent was used to extract total RNA, and RNA quality was then checked on an Agilent 2100 Bioanalyzer. This clonotype has ten or more counts. Its cognate antigen has yet to be identified. Per-base quality was not reported, and no clone a single base away is much larger than it. Including cysteine and phenylalanine, the CDR3 has 12 amino acids. The only DNA kept is the CDR3, 36 bases in frame from the first base. Taken from the germline V gene, the CDR1 and CDR2 loops are MNHNS and SASEGT. V and J lose 7 bases and 7 bases, and a span of 10 bases separates them.

Paper-wide results and their limitations: Most expanded thyroid clonotypes (frequency above 0.001) were also found in blood, which suggests that blood repertoires may mirror thyroid immune responses. In validation, the model predicted progression to ophthalmopathy a median of roughly 6.1 months before onset, with about 70% sensitivity and 72.22% specificity. Ophthalmopathy was separated from stable hyperthyroidism by a 13 V-J signature model, with about 88% sensitivity and roughly 84% specificity obtained in cross-validation and 80%/75% obtained in testing. Sample size was not statistically predetermined, and blinding of investigators to group allocation was not performed.

The material sequenced was blood. This TCR was sampled from a woman aged 30 to 39 with Graves' ophthalmopathy. Recombination linked TRBV6-1 to TRBJ2-2, with the D gene not confidently named. The base sequence is TGTGCCAGCATGACCGGTGTCGGGGAGCTGTTTTTT. It specifies CASMTGVGELFF.